This TCR beta chain was profiled in a study of lymphopenia after photon versus proton radiotherapy. The CDR3 is made up of 13 amino acids. Germline CDR1 is SEHNR and CDR2 is FQNEAQ (reference sequence). V was trimmed by 4 bases and J by 4 bases, leaving 7 bases between them. About this clone itself: Antigen: not known.

Regarding the study as a whole: After lymphocyte nadir, photon-treated repertoires showed oligoclonal expansion, especially CD8+ Temra. A bigger post-nadir fall in TCR diversity correlated inversely with survival time in deceased patients. Better survival with proton therapy was suggested as possible, not demonstrated. Proton therapy kept repertoires fairly stable, unlike photons, which gained effector/memory cells.

TCRdb's copy holds only in-frame clones and misses some; the assay was immunoSEQ multiplex PCR. Among 20,000 or so clones listed, 84% were seen once. The chain employs TRBV7-9 and TRBJ2-2; D is uncertain. The specimen comprised peripheral blood, sampled from a patient treated with photon-based radiotherapy. The TCR originated in a woman aged 45-60 years with pancreatic cancer. CDR3 bases: TGTGCCAGCAGCTCTTCGGGCACCGGGGAGCTGTTTTTT. It is translated as CASSSSGTGELFF.